Below, 25 T cell receptor beta chains from the same sample are listed, as sequenced in a study of CD8 T cells in Susac syndrome. Random hexamers primed reverse transcription of about 0.5 to 1 ug RNA. One entry per CDR3 protein, called by TCRdb with MiXCR from the immunoSEQ multiplex PCR reads. Of roughly 89,000 distinct CDR3 sequences in the sample, about 95% were seen once. What was sequenced was CD8+ T cells from PBMCs. The receptors here all came from a human donor with Susac syndrome.

The chain has TRBV15 and TRBJ1-5; D is perhaps TRBD1 (6 bases). The CDR3 loop spans 15 amino acids. Germline V lookup: CDR1 LNHNV, CDR2 YYDKDF (reference sequence). The germline V and J ends were trimmed by 5 bases and 4 bases, with 15 bases remaining between them. The CDR3 sequence is CATSGAPGQNQPQHF. The CDR3 DNA reads TGTGCCACCAGCGGGGCTCCGGGACAAAATCAGCCCCAGCATTTT.

V and J are TRBV6-5 and TRBJ2-3; maybe TRBD1 (6 bases). This CDR3 is 15 amino acids long. Germline loops: CDR1 MNHEY, CDR2 SVGAGI. Trimming took 10 bases from V and 2 from J, leaving 19 bases between them. CDR3 in DNA: TGTGCCACCGGACGATATCAGGGGACCACAGATACGCAGTATTTT. This gives the protein CATGRYQGTTDTQYF.

This sequence joins TRBV29-1 and TRBJ2-7; D remains ambiguous. CDR1 SQVTM and CDR2 ANQGSEA come from the germline V gene. Trimming took 2 bases from V and 5 from J, leaving 7 bases between them. The CDR3 totals 11 residues. The CDR3 DNA follows: TGCAGCGTTGAAAAAGGAAACGAGCAGTACTTC. This sequence encodes CSVEKGNEQYF.

The rearrangement joins TRBV20-1 to TRBJ2-3; TRBD2 aligns across 7 bases. The CDR3 has 17 amino acids. Germline loops: CDR1 DFQATT, CDR2 SNEGSKA (reference sequence). J gave up 0 bases and V 6 bases, and 15 bases lay outside the gene matches. As DNA, the CDR3 is TGCAGTGCATCACCATCGCGGGGGACTGCTAGCACAGATACGCAGTATTTT. It is translated as CSASPSRGTASTDTQYF.

The J gene is TRBJ1-2, the V gene TRBV12-3 or TRBV12-4, with a tentative D call TRBD1 (5 bases). The germline V and J ends were trimmed by 7 bases and 3 bases, with 12 bases remaining between them. This CDR3 spans 13 amino acids. CDR3 in DNA: TGTGCCAGCATGCGGGGGTTGGACTATGGCTACACCTTC. It is translated as CASMRGLDYGYTF.

The chain joins TRBV6-5 to TRBJ2-5; no firm D call. CDR1 and CDR2 from the germline V gene are MNHEY and SVGAGI. The ends were cut back, 3 bases at V and 1 base at J, with 6 bases in the middle. The CDR3 length is 13 residues. CDR3 coding DNA: TGTGCCAGCAGTTATTTTGGCCAAGAGACCCAGTACTTC. Translated: CASSYFGQETQYF.

The V call is TRBV7-9, the J call TRBJ2-3, with D possibly being TRBD1 or TRBD2 (5 bases each). The length of the CDR3 is 16 residues. V was cut by 5 bases and J by 7 bases, with 22 bases left in between. Germline V gene data show CDR1 as SEHNR and CDR2 as FQNEAQ (reference sequence). CDR3 nucleotide sequence: TGTGCCAGCAGCCCCGTCGAGGGACCGGTAGCGTATACGCAGTATTTT. It yields the protein CASSPVEGPVAYTQYF.

The chain links TRBV11-3 to TRBJ2-1; 8 nucleotides agree with TRBD2. The germline V gene encodes CDR1 SGHNT and CDR2 YENEEA. V dropped 5 bases and J dropped 8; count of bases not matched to a gene: 2. The length of the CDR3 is 12 residues. DNA for the CDR3: TGTGCCAGCAGCCCGGGGGGGTATGAGCAGTTCTTC. As protein: CASSPGGYEQFF.

This rearrangement joins TRBV29-1 to TRBJ2-1, with D tentatively TRBD1 or TRBD2 (5 bases each). CDR1 SQVTM and CDR2 ANQGSEA come from the germline V gene. V dropped 2 bases and J dropped 8 bases, with 16 bases sitting between them. This CDR3 spans 14 amino acids. The CDR3 protein is CSVERGLVRYEQFF. In DNA, the CDR3 is TGCAGCGTTGAACGGGGCCTCGTACGGTATGAGCAGTTCTTC.

This clonotype was recorded only once. The gene calls are TRBV12-3 or TRBV12-4 and TRBJ1-1; 7 bases fit TRBD1. The junction had 10 bases not matched to a gene; V was cut back by 5 bases and J by 4 bases. This CDR3 spans 15 amino acids. Here the CDR3 reads CASSSETGTSTEAFF. CDR3 DNA sequence: TGTGCCAGCAGTAGCGAGACAGGGACGAGCACTGAAGCTTTCTTT.

The genes are TRBV20-1 and TRBJ1-1; 7 bases are shared with TRBD1. Germline values: CDR1 DFQATT, CDR2 SNEGSKA (reference sequence). The CDR3 covers 13 residues. V shed 5 bases and J 2 bases; nucleotides not matched to a gene: 5. The CDR3: CSADRQGNTEAFF. CDR3 DNA: TGCAGTGCTGATCGACAGGGCAACACTGAAGCTTTCTTT.

The chain uses TRBV29-1 and TRBJ2-7; 8 bases align to TRBD1. CDR3 length: 13 residues. J was trimmed by 0 bases and V by 7 bases; bases with no gene match: 5. Germline-derived CDR1 and CDR2 are SQVTM and ANQGSEA. CDR3 bases: TGCAGCGCTAGACAGGGGAACTCCTACGAGCAGTACTTC. Its translation: CSARQGNSYEQYF.

The chain has TRBV5-1 and TRBJ2-5, with TRBD2 as a possible D gene (6 bases). The CDR3 is 14 amino acids. V lost 5 bases and J lost 1, with 12 bases in between. Per the germline V gene, CDR1 is SGHRS and CDR2 is YFSETQ. Here the CDR3 DNA reads TGCGCCAGCAGACACGAGGGACTCCAAGAGACCCAGTACTTC. This gives the protein CASRHEGLQETQYF.

CDR3 loop: CATSSPDRSEAFF. As DNA, the CDR3 is TGTGCCACCAGCAGTCCCGACAGGTCTGAAGCTTTCTTT. The chain has TRBV15 and TRBJ1-1; possibly TRBD1 for D (6 bases). Trimming removed 3 bases at V and 6 bases at J, with 11 bases between. The germline V gene encodes CDR1 LNHNV and CDR2 YYDKDF (reference sequence). CDR3 length: 13 amino acids.

V is TRBV20-1 and J is TRBJ1-2; 9 nucleotides agree with TRBD1. The ends lost 4 bases at V and 8 bases at J; junction bases unmatched: 5. Per germline, CDR1 DFQATT and CDR2 SNEGSKA (reference sequence). This CDR3 contains 12 residues. The DNA of the CDR3 is TGCAGTGCTACCACAGGGGGCGGAGGCTACACCTTC. It translates to CSATTGGGGYTF.

This chain joins TRBV5-5 and TRBJ2-3; D ambiguous. The germline V and J ends were trimmed by 7 bases and 0 bases, with 15 bases remaining between them. Germline V gene sequence: CDR1 SGHKS, CDR2 YYEKEE (reference sequence). The CDR3 is 15 amino acids. CDR3 region: CASGSTEVSTDTQYF. The DNA of the CDR3 is TGTGCCAGCGGGTCAACCGAGGTTAGCACAGATACGCAGTATTTT.

In its sample, this clonotype was seen once. The genes are TRBV9 and TRBJ1-2, with D possibly matching TRBD1 (6 bases). Germline values: CDR1 SGDLS, CDR2 YYNGEE. Trimming took off 6 bases at V and 2 bases at J, with 14 bases between the two ends. This CDR3 comprises 14 residues. CDR3 in DNA: TGTGCCAGCAACCACGGGGGGCCCAACTATGGCTACACCTTC. Its protein is CASNHGGPNYGYTF.

This sequence joins TRBV29-1 and TRBJ1-1, with 7 bases aligning to TRBD1. Trimming cost V 7 bases and J 4 bases; bases outside gene matches: 12. Germline V gene data show CDR1 as SQVTM and CDR2 as ANQGSEA. CDR3 length: 14 amino acids. The CDR3 is CSGGRTGRITEAFF. CDR3 sequence (DNA): TGCAGCGGGGGGAGGACAGGTCGGATCACTGAAGCTTTCTTT.

The chain employs TRBV9 and TRBJ1-2, with unresolved D. CDR1 is SGDLS and CDR2 is YYNGEE in the germline V gene. The CDR3 length is 10 residues. Trimming cost V 3 bases and J 8 bases, with 5 bases left between them. The CDR3 nucleotides read TGTGCCAGCAGCGGGCCCGGCTACACCTTC. It encodes CASSGPGYTF.

This sequence joins TRBV20-1 and TRBJ1-1; no clear D gene. CDR3 length: 15 amino acids. V was trimmed by 5 bases and J by 1 base, leaving 17 bases between them. CDR1 is DFQATT and CDR2 is SNEGSKA in the germline V gene (reference sequence). CDR3 sequence reads: CSASREGAANTEAFF. CDR3 nucleotide sequence: TGCAGTGCTTCCCGCGAAGGTGCGGCGAACACTGAAGCTTTCTTT.

This chain joins TRBV27 and TRBJ2-3; possibly TRBD2 for D (6 bases). V lost 3 bases and J 6 bases, leaving 16 bases between the germline ends. CDR3 length: 15 residues. Looked up from germline, CDR1 is MNHEY and CDR2 is SMNVEV (reference sequence). CDR3 nucleotide sequence: TGTGCCAGCAGTTTCTGGGGAGGCGGCCGGGATACGCAGTATTTT. The encoded protein is CASSFWGGGRDTQYF.

V gene TRBV11-2 combines with J gene TRBJ1-1; tentative D call: TRBD1 (5 bases). The ends were cut back, 5 bases at V and 4 bases at J, with 8 bases in the middle. CDR3 length equals 12 residues. Germline-derived CDR1 and CDR2 are SGHAT and FQNNGV. This CDR3 reads CASSPGGTEAFF. In nucleotides, the CDR3 is TGTGCCAGCAGCCCGGGGGGCACTGAAGCTTTCTTT.

This chain joins TRBV3-1 and TRBJ2-1, with D maybe TRBD1 (6 bases). V lost 4 bases and J 2 bases, leaving 15 bases between the germline ends. Germline loops: CDR1 LGHDT, CDR2 YNNKEL (reference sequence). The CDR3 contains 16 residues. The CDR3 region is CASSPTGQITYNEQFF. The DNA of the CDR3 is TGTGCCAGCAGCCCCACCGGACAGATCACCTACAATGAGCAGTTCTTC.

The genes are TRBV6-4 and TRBJ2-7; 10 bases align to TRBD1. V dropped 7 bases and J dropped 5; count of bases not matched to a gene: 11. The CDR3 contains 15 residues. The germline CDR1 and CDR2 sequences are MRHNA and SNTAGT. This CDR3 is CASNRKLGQGNEQYV. The CDR3 nucleotides are TGTGCCAGCAATCGGAAATTGGGACAGGGGAACGAGCAGTACGTC.

The V and J genes are TRBV29-1 and TRBJ2-7; 7 positions agree with TRBD1. This CDR3 spans 11 amino acids. Germline CDR1 SQVTM, CDR2 ANQGSEA. V was clipped by 6 bases and J by 4 bases; unmatched bases: 3. CDR3 region: CSVETGYEQYV. The CDR3 coding sequence is TGCAGCGTCGAGACAGGGTACGAGCAGTACGTC.